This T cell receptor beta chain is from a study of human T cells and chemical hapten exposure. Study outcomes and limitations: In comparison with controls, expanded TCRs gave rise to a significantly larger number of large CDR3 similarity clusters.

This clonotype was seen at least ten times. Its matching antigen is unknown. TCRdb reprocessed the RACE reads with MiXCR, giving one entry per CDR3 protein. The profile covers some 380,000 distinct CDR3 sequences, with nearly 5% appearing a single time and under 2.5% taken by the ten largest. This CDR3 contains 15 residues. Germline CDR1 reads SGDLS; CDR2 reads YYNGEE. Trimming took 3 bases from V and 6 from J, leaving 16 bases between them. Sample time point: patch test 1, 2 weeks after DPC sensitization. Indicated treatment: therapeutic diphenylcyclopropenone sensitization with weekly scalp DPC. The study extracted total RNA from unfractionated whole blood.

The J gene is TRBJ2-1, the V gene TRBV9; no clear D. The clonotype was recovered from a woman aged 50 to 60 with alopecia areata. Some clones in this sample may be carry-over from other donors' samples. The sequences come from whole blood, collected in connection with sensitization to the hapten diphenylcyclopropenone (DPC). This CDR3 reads CASSAPELGGNEQFF. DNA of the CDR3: TGTGCCAGCAGCGCCCCGGAGTTAGGTGGCAATGAGCAGTTCTTC.